These 21 T cell receptor beta chains were all obtained from the same sample, sequenced in a study of monozygotic twins with inflammatory bowel disease. For each CDR3 protein, TCRdb gives one entry from its re-call of the 5' RACE reads, without DNA. The sample table sets out over 150,000 distinct CDR3 sequences. Input material: blood. All receptors derive from a human donor with ulcerative colitis or Crohn's disease, or a healthy co-twin of an affected twin (not recorded which).

This rearrangement joins TRBV7-6 to TRBJ2-1. The CDR3 runs 13 residues. Germline V lookup: CDR1 SGHVS, CDR2 FNYEAQ. This chain's CDR3 is CASSLVLGNEQFF.

The V call is TRBV7-8, the J call TRBJ1-4; without DNA, the TCRdb call of TRBD1 cannot be checked. There are 17 residues in the CDR3. Germline V gene sequence: CDR1 SGHVS, CDR2 FQNEAQ. CDR3 loop: CASSSLRTVRGNEKLFF.

This sequence joins TRBV7-2 and TRBJ2-7. The CDR3 runs 15 residues. Germline V lookup: CDR1 SGHTA, CDR2 FQGNSA. This chain's CDR3 is CASSPQGFSSYEQYF.

The rearrangement uses TRBV7-9 and TRBJ2-7; without DNA, the TCRdb call of TRBD2 cannot be checked. In germline, CDR1 is SEHNR, CDR2 FQNEAQ (reference sequence). The CDR3 is 15 residues long. CDR3 loop: CASSLAGLAGVEQYF.

The V and J genes are TRBV30 and TRBJ1-2; the D call from TCRdb, TRBD1, cannot be confirmed without DNA. The CDR3 is 12 amino acids. Per the germline V gene, CDR1 is GTSNPN and CDR2 is SVGIG (reference sequence). The CDR3 loop is CAWSVPGYGYTF.

V is TRBV11-2 and J is TRBJ2-5; the D gene TCRdb calls, TRBD2, cannot be checked with no DNA. Germline lookup yields CDR1 SGHAT and CDR2 FQNNGV. The CDR3 is made up of 14 amino acids. This chain's CDR3 is CASSHTSGGETQYF.

The V and J genes are TRBV20-1 and TRBJ2-1; TCRdb outputs TRBD2, but without DNA this stays unchecked. The CDR3 covers 14 residues. Germline V CDR1 and CDR2: DFQATT, SNEGSKA (reference sequence). CDR3 loop: CSAARLAGYNEQFF.

J is TRBJ2-7 and V is TRBV28; TCRdb reports TRBD1, a call that lacks DNA to check it against. Looked up from germline, CDR1 is MDHEN and CDR2 is SYDVKM. The CDR3 spans 13 residues. The CDR3 reads CASSDGARDEQYF.

This chain links TRBV5-1 with TRBJ1-2; the D call from TCRdb, TRBD1, cannot be confirmed without DNA. This CDR3 is built from 15 residues. Looked up from germline, CDR1 is SGHRS and CDR2 is YFSETQ. The CDR3 region is CASSLAVAGSDGYTF.

The rearrangement joins TRBV7-2 to TRBJ2-3; TCRdb selects TRBD1, and the lack of DNA leaves this call unchecked. The CDR3 contains 12 residues. CDR1 is SGHTA and CDR2 is FQGNSA in the germline V gene. This chain's CDR3 is CASSPTGTTQYF.

The genes are TRBV4-2 and TRBJ1-4. The CDR3 totals 15 residues. CDR1 is LGHNA, CDR2 YNFKEQ, per germline. This chain's CDR3 is CASSRLGSRSEKLFF.

The rearrangement uses TRBV18 and TRBJ1-2; TCRdb selects TRBD1, and the lack of DNA leaves this call unchecked. The CDR3 runs 14 residues. CDR1 is KGHSH, CDR2 LQKENI, per germline. This CDR3 reads CASSPRTGNYGYTF.

The V call is TRBV7-9, the J call TRBJ2-7; TCRdb indicates TRBD2, and absent DNA this call remains unverified. CDR3 length: 17 residues. In germline, CDR1 is SEHNR, CDR2 FQNEAQ (reference sequence). CDR3 residues: CASSLLHRDIGGGEQYF.

The chain carries TRBV29-1 and TRBJ2-7; TCRdb proposes TRBD2, but this gene call is untestable without DNA. The CDR3 covers 13 residues. Germline loops: CDR1 SQVTM, CDR2 ANQGSEA. CDR3 loop: CSATGTSVYEQYF.

This chain uses TRBV5-1 with TRBJ1-1; TCRdb proposes TRBD1, but this gene call is untestable without DNA. This CDR3 contains 16 residues. The germline V gene encodes CDR1 SGHRS and CDR2 YFSETQ. The CDR3 here is CASSPIPRGGSTEAFF.

The chain uses TRBV3-1 and TRBJ2-7. In germline, CDR1 is LGHDT, CDR2 YNNKEL (reference sequence). The CDR3 contains 16 residues. Here the CDR3 reads CASSQAVAGISYEQYF.

This chain links TRBV20-1 with TRBJ2-1; TCRdb gives TRBD2 as the D gene, but with no DNA this cannot be confirmed. This CDR3 comprises 16 residues. Germline CDR1 is DFQATT and CDR2 is SNEGSKA (reference sequence). The CDR3 loop reads CSATSRLDLPYNEQFF.

V gene TRBV28 combines with J gene TRBJ2-2; as DNA is missing, the TRBD1 call by TCRdb cannot be tested. The germline V gene encodes CDR1 MDHEN and CDR2 SYDVKM. This CDR3 region has 17 residues. The CDR3 sequence: CASSLLGQDGNTGELFF.

The chain recombines TRBV5-1 with TRBJ2-7; the D gene TCRdb calls, TRBD1, cannot be checked with no DNA. Germline lookup yields CDR1 SGHRS and CDR2 YFSETQ. This CDR3 contains 13 residues. The CDR3 loop reads CASSSDIGAEQYF.

The chain is built from TRBV5-1 and TRBJ1-2. CDR1 is SGHRS, CDR2 YFSETQ, per germline. The CDR3 has 14 amino acids. The CDR3 protein is CASSVGPSNYGYTF.

The chain is built from TRBV9 and TRBJ1-6; TCRdb reports TRBD1, a call that lacks DNA to check it against. Per germline, CDR1 SGDLS and CDR2 YYNGEE. This CDR3 has 17 amino acids. The CDR3 protein is CASSVGNRMDRGSPLHF.